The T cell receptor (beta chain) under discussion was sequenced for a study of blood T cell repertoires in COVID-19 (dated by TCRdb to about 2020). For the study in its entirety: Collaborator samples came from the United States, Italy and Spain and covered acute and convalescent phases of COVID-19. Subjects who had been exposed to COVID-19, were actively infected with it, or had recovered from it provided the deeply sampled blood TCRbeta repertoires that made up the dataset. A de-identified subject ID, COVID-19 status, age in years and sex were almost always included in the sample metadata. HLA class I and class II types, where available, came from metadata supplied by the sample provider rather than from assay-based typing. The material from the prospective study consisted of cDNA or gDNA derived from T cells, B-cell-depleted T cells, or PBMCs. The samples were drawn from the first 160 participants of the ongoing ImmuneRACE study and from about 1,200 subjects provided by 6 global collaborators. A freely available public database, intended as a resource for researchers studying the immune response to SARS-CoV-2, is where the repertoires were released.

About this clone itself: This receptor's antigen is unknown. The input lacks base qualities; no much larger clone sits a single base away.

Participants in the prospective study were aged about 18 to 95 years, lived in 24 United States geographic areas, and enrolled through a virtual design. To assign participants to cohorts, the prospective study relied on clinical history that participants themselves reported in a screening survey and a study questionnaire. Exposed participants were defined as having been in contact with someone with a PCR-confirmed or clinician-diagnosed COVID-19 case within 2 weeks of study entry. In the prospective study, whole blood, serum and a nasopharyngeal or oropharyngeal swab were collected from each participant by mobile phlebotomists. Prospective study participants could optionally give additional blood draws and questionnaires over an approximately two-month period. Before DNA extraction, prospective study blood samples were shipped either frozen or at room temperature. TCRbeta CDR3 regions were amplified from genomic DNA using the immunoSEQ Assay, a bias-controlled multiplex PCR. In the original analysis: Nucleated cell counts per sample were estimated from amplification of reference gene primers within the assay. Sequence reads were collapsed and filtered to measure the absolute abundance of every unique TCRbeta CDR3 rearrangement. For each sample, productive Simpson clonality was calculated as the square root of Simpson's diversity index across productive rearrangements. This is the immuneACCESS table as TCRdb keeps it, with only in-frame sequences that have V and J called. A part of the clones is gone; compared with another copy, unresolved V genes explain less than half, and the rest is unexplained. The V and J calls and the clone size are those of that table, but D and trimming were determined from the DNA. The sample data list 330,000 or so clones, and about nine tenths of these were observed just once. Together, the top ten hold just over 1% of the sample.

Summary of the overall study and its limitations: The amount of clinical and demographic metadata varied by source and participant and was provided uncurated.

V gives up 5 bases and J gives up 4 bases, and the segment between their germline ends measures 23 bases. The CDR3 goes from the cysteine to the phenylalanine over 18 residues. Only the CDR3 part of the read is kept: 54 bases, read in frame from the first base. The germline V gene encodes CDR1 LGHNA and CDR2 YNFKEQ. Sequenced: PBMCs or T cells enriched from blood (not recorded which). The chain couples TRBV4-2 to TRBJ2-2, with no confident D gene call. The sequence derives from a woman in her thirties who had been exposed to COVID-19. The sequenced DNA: TGTGCCAGCAGCTGGCAGCCGGCCCGGGTGCGCGGCACCGGGGAGCTGTTTTTT. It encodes CASSWQPARVRGTGELFF.